The 7 T cell receptor beta chains given below trace back to one sample, sequenced in a study of T cells in Graves' hyperthyroidism and ophthalmopathy. Amplified regions were TCR beta CDR3 sequences from RNA transcripts. First-round RT-PCR of the TCR CDR3 relied on the HTBI primer set. Using its own MiXCR run on the multiplex PCR reads, TCRdb lists one record per CDR3 protein. The sample records 600,000 to 700,000 distinct CDR3 sequences, about 45% being singletons. Sequencing was carried out using peripheral blood or thyroid tissue (not recorded which). Receptors were obtained from an adult man with Graves' disease, either hyperthyroidism or ophthalmopathy (not recorded which).

The gene calls are TRBV29-1 and TRBJ1-1; 9 bases line up with TRBD1. The ends lost 5 bases at V and 5 bases at J; junction bases unmatched: 6. The CDR3 totals 13 residues. The germline gives CDR1 SQVTM, CDR2 ANQGSEA. The CDR3 sequence is CSVKGQGMTEAFF. In DNA form, the CDR3 reads TGCAGCGTTAAAGGACAGGGGATGACTGAAGCTTTCTTT.

This chain connects TRBV20-1 to TRBJ2-2, with 12 bases aligning to TRBD2. V was clipped by 6 bases and J by 4 bases; unmatched bases: 6. Looked up from germline, CDR1 is DFQATT and CDR2 is SNEGSKA (reference sequence). The CDR3 runs to 15 residues. CDR3 DNA sequence: TGCAGTGCAAGACTAGCGGGAGTTCGCACCGGGGAGCTGTTTTTT. Its protein product is CSARLAGVRTGELFF.

This clonotype appeared a few times. The chain recombines TRBV20-1 with TRBJ1-1; D remains ambiguous. V was clipped by 5 bases and J by 1 base, with 11 bases between them. This CDR3 contains 13 residues. Germline lookup yields CDR1 DFQATT and CDR2 SNEGSKA (reference sequence). CDR3 residues: CSAGDGRNTEAFF. CDR3 bases: TGCAGTGCTGGCGACGGGAGGAACACTGAAGCTTTCTTT.

The chain combines TRBV11-1 with TRBJ2-2; TRBD2 matches at 8 bases. V was pared by 1 base and J by 4 bases, with 5 bases of the junction left unmatched. The CDR3 is 16 residues long. Germline V gives CDR1 SGHAT, CDR2 FQDESV (reference sequence). The CDR3 coding sequence is TGTGCCAGCAGCTTAGAACTAGCGGAGCTCACCGGGGAGCTGTTTTTT. Amino acid sequence: CASSLELAELTGELFF.

This clonotype has at least ten counts. The V gene is TRBV10-3, the J gene TRBJ1-4, with D possibly TRBD1 on 5 matching bases. The CDR3 is 17 amino acids. The germline V and J ends were trimmed by 1 base and 0 bases, with 12 bases remaining between them. Germline assignment: CDR1 ENHRY and CDR2 SYGVKD. Written as DNA, the CDR3 is TGTGCCATCAGTGAGTTGGGACCAAAAGCAACTAATGAAAAACTGTTTTTT. As protein: CAISELGPKATNEKLFF.

This clonotype was recorded a few times. The rearrangement links TRBV24-1 to TRBJ2-1; D is possibly TRBD1 (6 bases). V was cut by 4 bases and J by 0 bases, with 12 bases left in between. Germline assignment: CDR1 KGHDR and CDR2 SFDVKD. The CDR3 spans 16 residues. In DNA, the CDR3 is TGTGCCACCAGTGACCCAGGGGCGAGCTCCTACAATGAGCAGTTCTTC. Protein product: CATSDPGASSYNEQFF.

The V gene is TRBV20-1, the J gene TRBJ2-7; a possible D gene is TRBD2 (6 bases). The germline V and J ends were trimmed by 2 bases and 0 bases, with 8 bases remaining between them. This CDR3 spans 13 amino acids. Germline CDR1 is DFQATT and CDR2 is SNEGSKA (reference sequence). The chain's CDR3 is CSARSGVSYEQYF. CDR3 DNA: TGCAGTGCTAGATCGGGGGTCTCCTACGAGCAGTACTTC.